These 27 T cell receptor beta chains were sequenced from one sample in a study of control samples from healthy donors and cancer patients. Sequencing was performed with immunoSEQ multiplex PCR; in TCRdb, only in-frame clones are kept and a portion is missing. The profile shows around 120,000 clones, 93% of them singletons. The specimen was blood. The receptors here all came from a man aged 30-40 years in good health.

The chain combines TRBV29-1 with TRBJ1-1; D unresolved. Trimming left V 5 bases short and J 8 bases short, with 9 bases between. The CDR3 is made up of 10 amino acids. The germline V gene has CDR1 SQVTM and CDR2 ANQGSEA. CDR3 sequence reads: CSVLGVEAFF. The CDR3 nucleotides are TGCAGCGTTTTGGGTGTGGAAGCTTTCTTT.

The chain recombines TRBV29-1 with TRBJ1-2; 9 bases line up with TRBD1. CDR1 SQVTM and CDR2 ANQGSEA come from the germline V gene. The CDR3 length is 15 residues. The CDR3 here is CSYLDLGQGYYGYTF. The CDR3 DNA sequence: TGCAGTTACCTAGATCTGGGACAGGGATACTATGGCTACACCTTC.

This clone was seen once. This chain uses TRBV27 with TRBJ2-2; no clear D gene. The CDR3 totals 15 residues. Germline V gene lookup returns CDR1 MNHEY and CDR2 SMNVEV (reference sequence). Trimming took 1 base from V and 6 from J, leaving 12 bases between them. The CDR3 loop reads CASSLLRTDPGELFF. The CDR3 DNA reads TGTGCCAGCAGTTTATTGAGGACGGACCCCGGGGAGCTGTTTTTT.

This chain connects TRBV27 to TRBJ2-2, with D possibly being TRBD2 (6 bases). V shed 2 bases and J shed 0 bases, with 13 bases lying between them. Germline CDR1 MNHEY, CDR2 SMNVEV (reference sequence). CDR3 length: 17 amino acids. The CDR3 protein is CASSLMFGGSNTGELFF. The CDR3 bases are TGTGCCAGCAGTTTAATGTTCGGGGGATCGAACACCGGGGAGCTGTTTTTT.

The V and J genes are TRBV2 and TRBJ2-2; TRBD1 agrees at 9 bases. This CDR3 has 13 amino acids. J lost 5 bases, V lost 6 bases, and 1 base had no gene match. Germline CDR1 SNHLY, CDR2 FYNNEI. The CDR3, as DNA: TGTGCCAGCAGGACAGGGGGGACCGGGGAGCTGTTTTTT. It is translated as CASRTGGTGELFF. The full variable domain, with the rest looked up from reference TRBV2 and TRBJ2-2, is EPEVTQTPSHQVTQMGQEVILRCVPISNHLYFYWYRQILGQKVEFLVSFYNNEISEKSEIFDDQFSVERPDGSNFTLKIRSTKLEDSAMYFCASRTGGTGELFFGEGSRLTVL.

The CDR3 here is CASTLGTENSPLHF. Here the CDR3 DNA reads TGTGCCAGCACCCTCGGGACGGAGAATTCACCCCTCCACTTT. The chain couples TRBV27 to TRBJ1-6, with D possibly matching TRBD1 (5 bases). V was shortened by 7 bases and J by 7 bases, with 14 bases between the two germline ends. Germline V lookup: CDR1 MNHEY, CDR2 SMNVEV (reference sequence). This CDR3 comprises 14 residues.

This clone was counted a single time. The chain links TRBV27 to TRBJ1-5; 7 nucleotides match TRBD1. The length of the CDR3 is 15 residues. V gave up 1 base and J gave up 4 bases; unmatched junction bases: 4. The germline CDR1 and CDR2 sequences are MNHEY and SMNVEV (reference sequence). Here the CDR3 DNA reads TGTGCCAGCAGTTTATTGGGACAGATAAATCAGCCCCAGCATTTT. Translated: CASSLLGQINQPQHF.

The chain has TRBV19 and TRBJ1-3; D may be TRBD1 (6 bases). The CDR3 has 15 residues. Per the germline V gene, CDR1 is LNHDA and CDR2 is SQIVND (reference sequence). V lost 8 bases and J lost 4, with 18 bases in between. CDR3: CASRDNENSGNTIYF. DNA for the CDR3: TGTGCCAGTCGGGACAACGAAAACTCCGGAAACACCATATATTTT.

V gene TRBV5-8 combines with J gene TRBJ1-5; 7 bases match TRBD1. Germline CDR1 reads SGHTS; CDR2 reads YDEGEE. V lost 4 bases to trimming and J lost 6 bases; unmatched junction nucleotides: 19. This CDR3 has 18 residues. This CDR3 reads CASSRSKPGGGKGQPQHF. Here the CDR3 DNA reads TGTGCCAGCAGCCGATCGAAACCCGGAGGGGGCAAAGGTCAGCCCCAGCATTTT.

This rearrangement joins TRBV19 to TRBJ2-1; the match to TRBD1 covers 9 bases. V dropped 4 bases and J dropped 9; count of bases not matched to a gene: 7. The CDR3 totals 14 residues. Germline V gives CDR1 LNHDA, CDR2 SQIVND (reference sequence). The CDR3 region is CASSTGTGWSEQFF. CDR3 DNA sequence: TGTGCCAGTAGTACCGGGACAGGGTGGAGTGAGCAGTTCTTC.

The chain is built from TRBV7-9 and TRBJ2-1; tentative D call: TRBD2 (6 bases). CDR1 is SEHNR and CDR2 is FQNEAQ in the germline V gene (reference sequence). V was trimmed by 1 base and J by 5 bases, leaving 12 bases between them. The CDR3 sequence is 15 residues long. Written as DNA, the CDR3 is TGTGCCAGCAGCTTAGGCAGCGGGTTTAACAATGAGCAGTTCTTC. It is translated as CASSLGSGFNNEQFF.

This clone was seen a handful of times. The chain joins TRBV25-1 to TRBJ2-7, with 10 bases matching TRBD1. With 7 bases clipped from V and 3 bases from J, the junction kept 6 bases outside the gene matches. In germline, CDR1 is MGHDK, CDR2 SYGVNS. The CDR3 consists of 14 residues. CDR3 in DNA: TGTGCCAGCACCGCCGGGACAGGGGTCTACGAGCAGTACTTC. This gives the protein CASTAGTGVYEQYF.

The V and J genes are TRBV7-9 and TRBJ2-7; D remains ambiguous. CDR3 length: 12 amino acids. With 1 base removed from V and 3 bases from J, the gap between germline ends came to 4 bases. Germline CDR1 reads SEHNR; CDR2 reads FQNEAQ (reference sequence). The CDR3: CASSLVNYEQYF. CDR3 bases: TGTGCCAGCAGCTTAGTCAACTACGAGCAGTACTTC.

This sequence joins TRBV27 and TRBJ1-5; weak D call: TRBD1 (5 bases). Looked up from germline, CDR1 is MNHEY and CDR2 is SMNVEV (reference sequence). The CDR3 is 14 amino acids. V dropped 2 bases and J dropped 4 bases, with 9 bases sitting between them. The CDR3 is CASSLRQGNQPQHF. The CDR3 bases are TGTGCCAGCAGTTTAAGGCAGGGTAATCAGCCCCAGCATTTT.

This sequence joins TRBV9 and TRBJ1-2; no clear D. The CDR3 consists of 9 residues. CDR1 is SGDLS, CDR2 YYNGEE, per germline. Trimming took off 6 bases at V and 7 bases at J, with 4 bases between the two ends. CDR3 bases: TGTGCCAGCACCCCTGGCTACACCTTC. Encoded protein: CASTPGYTF.

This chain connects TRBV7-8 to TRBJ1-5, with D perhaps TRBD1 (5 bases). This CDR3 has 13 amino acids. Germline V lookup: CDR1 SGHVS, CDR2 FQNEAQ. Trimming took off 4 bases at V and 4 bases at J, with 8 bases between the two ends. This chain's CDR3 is CASSSGGNQPQHF. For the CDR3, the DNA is TGTGCCAGCAGCTCTGGGGGGAATCAGCCCCAGCATTTT. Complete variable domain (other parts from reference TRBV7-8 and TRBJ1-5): GAGVSQSPRYKVAKRGQDVALRCDPISGHVSLFWYQQALGQGPEFLTYFQNEAQLDKSGLPSDRFFAERPEGSVSTLKIQRTQQEDSAVYLCASSSGGNQPQHFGDGTRLSIL.

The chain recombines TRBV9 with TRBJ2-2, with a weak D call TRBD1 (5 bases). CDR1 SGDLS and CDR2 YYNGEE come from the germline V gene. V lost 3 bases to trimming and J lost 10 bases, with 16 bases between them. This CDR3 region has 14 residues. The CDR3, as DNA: TGTGCCAGCAGCGCCCGGACACCTCTTGCGGAGCTGTTTTTT. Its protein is CASSARTPLAELFF.

The CDR3 DNA reads TGTGCCAGCAGCTTGGTAGCGGGGGGGTTCAATGAGCAGTTCTTC. Its protein product is CASSLVAGGFNEQFF. The rearrangement joins TRBV7-9 to TRBJ2-1; 11 bases are a match to TRBD2. The CDR3 runs to 15 residues. CDR1 and CDR2 from the germline V gene are SEHNR and FQNEAQ (reference sequence). Losses at the gene ends were 3 bases for V and 6 bases for J; bases not matched to a gene: 4. Full variable domain (remainder filled in from reference TRBV7-9 and TRBJ2-1): DTGVSQNPRHKITKRGQNVTFRCDPISEHNRLYWYRQTLGQGPEFLTYFQNEAQLEKSRLLSDRFSAERPKGSFSTLEIQRTEQGDSAMYLCASSLVAGGFNEQFFGPGTRLTVL.

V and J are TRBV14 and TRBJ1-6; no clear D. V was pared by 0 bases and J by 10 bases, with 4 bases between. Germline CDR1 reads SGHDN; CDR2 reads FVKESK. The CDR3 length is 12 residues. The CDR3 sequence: CASSQEYSPLHF. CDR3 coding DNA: TGTGCCAGCAGCCAAGAATACTCACCCCTCCACTTT.

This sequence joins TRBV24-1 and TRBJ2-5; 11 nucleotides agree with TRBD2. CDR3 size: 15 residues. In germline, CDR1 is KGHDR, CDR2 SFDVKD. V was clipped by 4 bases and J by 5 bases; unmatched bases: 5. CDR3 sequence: CATSELSGGVETQYF. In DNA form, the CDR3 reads TGTGCCACCAGTGAACTTAGCGGGGGGGTGGAGACCCAGTACTTC.

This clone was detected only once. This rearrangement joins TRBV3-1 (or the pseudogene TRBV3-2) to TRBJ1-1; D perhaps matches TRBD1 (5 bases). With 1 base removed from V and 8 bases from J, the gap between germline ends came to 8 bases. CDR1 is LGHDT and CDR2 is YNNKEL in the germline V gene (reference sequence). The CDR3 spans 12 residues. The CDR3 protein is CASSQADREAFF. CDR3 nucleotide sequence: TGTGCCAGCAGCCAAGCTGACAGAGAAGCTTTCTTT.

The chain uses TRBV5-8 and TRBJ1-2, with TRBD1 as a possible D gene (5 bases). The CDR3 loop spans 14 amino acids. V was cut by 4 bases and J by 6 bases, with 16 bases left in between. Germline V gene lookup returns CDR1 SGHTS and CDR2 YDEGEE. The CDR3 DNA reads TGTGCCAGCAGCAGGGGACGTCTTCGGGATGGCTACACCTTC. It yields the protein CASSRGRLRDGYTF.

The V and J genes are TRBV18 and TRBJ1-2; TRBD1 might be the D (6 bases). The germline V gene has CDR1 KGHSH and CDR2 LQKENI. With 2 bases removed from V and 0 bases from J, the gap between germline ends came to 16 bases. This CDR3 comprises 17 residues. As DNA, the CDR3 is TGTGCCAGCTCACCAAATACGGGACAACCTACTAACTATGGCTACACCTTC. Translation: CASSPNTGQPTNYGYTF.

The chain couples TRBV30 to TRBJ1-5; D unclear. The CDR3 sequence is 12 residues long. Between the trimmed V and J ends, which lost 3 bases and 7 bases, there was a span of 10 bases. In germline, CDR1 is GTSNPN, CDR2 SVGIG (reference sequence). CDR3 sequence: CAWSTRDQPQHF. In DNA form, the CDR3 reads TGTGCCTGGAGCACGCGAGACCAGCCCCAGCATTTT. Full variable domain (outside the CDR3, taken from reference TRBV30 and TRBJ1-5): SQTIHQWPATLVQPVGSPLSLECTVEGTSNPNLYWYRQAAGRGLQLLFYSVGIGQISSEVPQNLSASRPQDRQFILSSKKLLLSDSGFYLCAWSTRDQPQHFGDGTRLSIL.

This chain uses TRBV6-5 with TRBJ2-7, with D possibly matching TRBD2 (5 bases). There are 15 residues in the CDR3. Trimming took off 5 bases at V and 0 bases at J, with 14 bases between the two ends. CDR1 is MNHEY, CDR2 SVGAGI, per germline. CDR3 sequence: CASSRVSTTSYEQYF. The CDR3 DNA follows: TGTGCCAGCAGTAGGGTCTCGACTACCTCCTACGAGCAGTACTTC.

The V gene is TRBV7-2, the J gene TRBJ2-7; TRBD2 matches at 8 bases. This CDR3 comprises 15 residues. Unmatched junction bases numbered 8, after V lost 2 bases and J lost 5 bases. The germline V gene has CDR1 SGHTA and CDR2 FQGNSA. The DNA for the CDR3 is TGTGCCAGCAGCTTATACGGGGGGGCCGGGAACGAGCAGTACTTC. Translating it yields CASSLYGGAGNEQYF.

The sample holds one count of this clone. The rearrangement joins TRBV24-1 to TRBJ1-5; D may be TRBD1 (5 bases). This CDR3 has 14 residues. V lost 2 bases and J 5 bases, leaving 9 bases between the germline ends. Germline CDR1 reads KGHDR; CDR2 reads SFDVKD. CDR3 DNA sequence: TGTGCCACCAGTGATTGGCAGGGTGATCAGCCCCAGCATTTT. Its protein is CATSDWQGDQPQHF.